This T cell receptor beta chain was profiled in a study of PD-1 blockade in mismatch repair-deficient tumors. Across the whole study: All were previously treated, progressing patients with 12 mismatch repair-deficient cancer types.

TCRs were sequenced from a few patients responding to pembrolizumab. Only in-frame clones appear in the TCRdb table, and some are missing; sequencing was by immunoSEQ multiplex PCR. The sample includes roughly 130,000 clones, 85% to 90% of them seen just once. V was cut by 4 bases and J by 3 bases, with 7 bases left in between. The CDR3 extends over 13 amino acids. Germline V gives CDR1 SGHRS, CDR2 YFSETQ. The V call is TRBV5-1, the J call TRBJ1-4; weak D call: TRBD1 (5 bases). The sequence came from an adult with mismatch repair-deficient cancer. The specimen was peripheral blood, collected roughly 70 weeks after starting pembrolizumab. The CDR3 spells CASSPGANEKLFF. As DNA, the CDR3 is TGCGCCAGCAGCCCGGGGGCTAATGAAAAACTGTTTTTT.